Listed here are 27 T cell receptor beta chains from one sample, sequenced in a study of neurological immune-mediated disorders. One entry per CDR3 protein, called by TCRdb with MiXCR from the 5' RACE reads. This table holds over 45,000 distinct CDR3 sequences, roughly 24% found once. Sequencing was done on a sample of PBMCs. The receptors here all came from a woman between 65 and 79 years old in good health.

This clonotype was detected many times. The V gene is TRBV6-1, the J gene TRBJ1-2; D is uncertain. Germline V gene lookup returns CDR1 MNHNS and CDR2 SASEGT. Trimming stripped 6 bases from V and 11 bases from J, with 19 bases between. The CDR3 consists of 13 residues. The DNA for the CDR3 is TGTGCCAGCAGGGTTGAACTTTACGAGGGTTACACCTTC. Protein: CASRVELYEGYTF.

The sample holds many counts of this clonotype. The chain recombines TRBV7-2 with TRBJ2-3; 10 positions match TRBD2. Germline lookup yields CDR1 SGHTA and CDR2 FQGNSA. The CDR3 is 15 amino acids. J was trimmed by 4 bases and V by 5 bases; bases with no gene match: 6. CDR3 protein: CASSPPSGSSDTQYF. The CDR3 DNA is TGTGCCAGCAGCCCCCCTAGCGGGAGCTCAGATACGCAGTATTTT.

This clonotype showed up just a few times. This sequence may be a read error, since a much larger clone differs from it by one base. DNA of the CDR3: TGCACCAGCAGCTTGGCCACGGGTGAGGGGGAGACCCAGTACTTC. This gives the protein CTSSLATGEGETQYF. The chain employs TRBV5-1 and TRBJ2-5; D tentatively reads TRBD1 or TRBD2 (5 bases each). Looked up from germline, CDR1 is SGHRS and CDR2 is YFSETQ. CDR3 length: 15 amino acids.

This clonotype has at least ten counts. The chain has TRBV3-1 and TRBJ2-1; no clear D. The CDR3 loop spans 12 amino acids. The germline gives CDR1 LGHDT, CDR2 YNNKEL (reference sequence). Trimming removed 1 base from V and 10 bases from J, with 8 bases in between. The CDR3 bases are TGTGCCAGCAGCCAAGTAGAAAGCGAGCAGTTCTTC. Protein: CASSQVESEQFF.

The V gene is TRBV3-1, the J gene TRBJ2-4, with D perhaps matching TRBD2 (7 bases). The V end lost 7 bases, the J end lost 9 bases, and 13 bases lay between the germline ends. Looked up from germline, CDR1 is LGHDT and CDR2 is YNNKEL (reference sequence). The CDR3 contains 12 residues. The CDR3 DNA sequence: TGTGCCAGCACCCAGGGGAGGGGCATTCAGTACTTC. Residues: CASTQGRGIQYF.

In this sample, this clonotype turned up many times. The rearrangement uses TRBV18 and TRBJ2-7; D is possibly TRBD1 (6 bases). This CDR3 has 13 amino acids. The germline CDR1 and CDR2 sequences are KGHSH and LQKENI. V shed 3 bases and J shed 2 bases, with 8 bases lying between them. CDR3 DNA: TGTGCCAGCTCACCCAGGGGTACCTACGAGCAGTACTTC. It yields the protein CASSPRGTYEQYF.

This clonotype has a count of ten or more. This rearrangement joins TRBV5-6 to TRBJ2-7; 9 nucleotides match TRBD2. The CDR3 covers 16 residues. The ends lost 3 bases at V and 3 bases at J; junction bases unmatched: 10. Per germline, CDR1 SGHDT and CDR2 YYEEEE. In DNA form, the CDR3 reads TGTGCCAGCAGCTCGTTGACTAGCGGATTACTCTACGAGCAGTACTTC. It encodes CASSSLTSGLLYEQYF.

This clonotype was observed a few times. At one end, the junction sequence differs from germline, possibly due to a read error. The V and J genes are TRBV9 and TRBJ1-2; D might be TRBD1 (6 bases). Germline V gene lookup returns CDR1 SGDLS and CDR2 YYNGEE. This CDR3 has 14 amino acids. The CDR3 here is CVSSVDQGSYGYTF. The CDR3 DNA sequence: TGTGTCAGCAGCGTAGATCAGGGGAGCTATGGCTACACCTTC.

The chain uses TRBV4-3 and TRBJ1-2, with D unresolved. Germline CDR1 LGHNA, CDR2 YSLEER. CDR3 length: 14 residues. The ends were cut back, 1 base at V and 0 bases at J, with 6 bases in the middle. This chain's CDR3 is CASSQGRTNYGYTF. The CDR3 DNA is TGCGCCAGCAGCCAAGGCAGGACTAACTATGGCTACACCTTC.

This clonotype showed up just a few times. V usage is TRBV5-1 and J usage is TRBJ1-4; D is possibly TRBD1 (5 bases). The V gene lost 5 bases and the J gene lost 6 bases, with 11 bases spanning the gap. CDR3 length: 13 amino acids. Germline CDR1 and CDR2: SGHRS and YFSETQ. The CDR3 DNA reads TGCGCCAGCAGTAGGGACCCGGATGAAAAACTGTTTTTT. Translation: CASSRDPDEKLFF. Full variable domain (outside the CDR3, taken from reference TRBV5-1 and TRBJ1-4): KAGVTQTPRYLIKTRGQQVTLSCSPISGHRSVSWYQQTPGQGLQFLFEYFSETQRNKGNFPGRFSGRQFSNSRSEMNVSTLELGDSALYLCASSRDPDEKLFFGSGTQLSVL.

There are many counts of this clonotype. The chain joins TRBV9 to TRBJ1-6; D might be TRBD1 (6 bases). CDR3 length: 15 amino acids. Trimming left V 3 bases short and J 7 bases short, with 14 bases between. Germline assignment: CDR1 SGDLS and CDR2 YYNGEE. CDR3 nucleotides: TGTGCCAGCAGCGCCCAACAGGGTCGGAATTCACCCCTCCACTTT. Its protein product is CASSAQQGRNSPLHF. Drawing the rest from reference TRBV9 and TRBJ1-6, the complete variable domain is DSGVTQTPKHLITATGQRVTLRCSPRSGDLSVYWYQQSLDQGLQFLIQYYNGEERAKGNILERFSAQQFPDLHSELNLSSLELGDSALYFCASSAQQGRNSPLHFGNGTRLTVT.

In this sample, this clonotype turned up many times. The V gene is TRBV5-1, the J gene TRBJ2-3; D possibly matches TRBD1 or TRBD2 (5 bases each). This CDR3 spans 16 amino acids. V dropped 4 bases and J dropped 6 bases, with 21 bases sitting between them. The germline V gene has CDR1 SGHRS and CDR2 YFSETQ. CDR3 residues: CASSRQGADTGDTQYF. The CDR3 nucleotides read TGCGCCAGCAGCCGTCAGGGCGCAGATACGGGGGATACGCAGTATTTT.

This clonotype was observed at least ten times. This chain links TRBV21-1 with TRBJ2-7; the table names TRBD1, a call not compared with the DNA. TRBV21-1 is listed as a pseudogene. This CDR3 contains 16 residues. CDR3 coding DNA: TGTGCCAGCAGCAAGGGCCGGGACGGACCTTACTACGAGCAGTACTTC. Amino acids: CASSKGRDGPYYEQYF.

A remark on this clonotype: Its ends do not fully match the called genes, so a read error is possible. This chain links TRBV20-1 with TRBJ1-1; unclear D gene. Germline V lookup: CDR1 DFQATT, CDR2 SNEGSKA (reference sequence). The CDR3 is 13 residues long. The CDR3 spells CSVGIPFWPEAFF. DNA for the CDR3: TGTAGTGTAGGAATCCCGTTTTGGCCTGAAGCTTTCTTT.

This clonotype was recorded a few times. CDR3 region: CASSTPRWGGHAKNIQYF. In DNA form, the CDR3 reads TGTGCCAGCAGTACCCCCAGGTGGGGGGGGCACGCCAAAAACATTCAGTACTTC. V usage is TRBV12-3 or TRBV12-4 and J usage is TRBJ2-4; maybe TRBD2 (7 bases). Trimming removed 5 bases from V and 1 base from J, with 21 bases in between. The CDR3 contains 18 residues.

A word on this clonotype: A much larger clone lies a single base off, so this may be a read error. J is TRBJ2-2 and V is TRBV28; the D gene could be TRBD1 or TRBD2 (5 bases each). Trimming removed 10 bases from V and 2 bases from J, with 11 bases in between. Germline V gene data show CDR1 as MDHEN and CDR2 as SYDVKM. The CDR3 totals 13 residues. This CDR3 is CANRDENTGELFF. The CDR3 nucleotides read TGTGCCAACCGGGACGAAAACACCGGGGAGCTGTTTTTT. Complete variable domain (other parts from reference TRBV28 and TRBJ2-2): DVKVTQSSRYLVKRTGEKVFLECVQDMDHENMFWYRQDPGLGLRLIYFSYDVKMKEKGDIPEGYSVSREKKERFSLILESASTNQTSMYLCANRDENTGELFFGEGSRLTVL.

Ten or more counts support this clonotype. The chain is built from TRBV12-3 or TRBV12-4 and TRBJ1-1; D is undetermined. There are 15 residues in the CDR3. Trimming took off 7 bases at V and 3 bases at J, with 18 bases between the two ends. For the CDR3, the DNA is TGTGCCAGCACCATAATTCCTAATCGGTACACTGAAGCTTTCTTT. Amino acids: CASTIIPNRYTEAFF.

The CDR3 loop reads CSVEGGRSQETQYF. The CDR3 nucleotides are TGCAGCGTTGAAGGTGGACGTTCCCAAGAGACCCAGTACTTC. This chain links TRBV29-1 with TRBJ2-5, with D unresolved. CDR3 length: 14 amino acids. The ends were cut back, 1 base at V and 1 base at J, with 10 bases in the middle. Germline-derived CDR1 and CDR2 are SQVTM and ANQGSEA.

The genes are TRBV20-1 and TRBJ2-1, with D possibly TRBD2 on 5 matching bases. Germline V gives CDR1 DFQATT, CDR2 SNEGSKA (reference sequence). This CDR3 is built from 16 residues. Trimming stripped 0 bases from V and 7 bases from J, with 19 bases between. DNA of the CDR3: TGCAGTGCTAGAGAATCGGAGCGGAGCCGCGGAAATGAGCAGTTCTTC. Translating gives CSARESERSRGNEQFF.

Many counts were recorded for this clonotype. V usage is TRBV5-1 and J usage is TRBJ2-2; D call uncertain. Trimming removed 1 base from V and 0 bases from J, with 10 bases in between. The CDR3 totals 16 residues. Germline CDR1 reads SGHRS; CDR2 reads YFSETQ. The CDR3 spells CASSLWKGPNTGELFF. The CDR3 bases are TGCGCCAGCAGCTTGTGGAAGGGTCCGAACACCGGGGAGCTGTTTTTT.

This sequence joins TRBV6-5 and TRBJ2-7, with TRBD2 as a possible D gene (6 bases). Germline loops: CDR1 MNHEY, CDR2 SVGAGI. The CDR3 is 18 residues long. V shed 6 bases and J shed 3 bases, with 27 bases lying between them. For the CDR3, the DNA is TGTGCCAGCAGCACCCGAGGGGACTCTATCTCTGCTAGCTACGAGCAGTACTTC. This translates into CASSTRGDSISASYEQYF.

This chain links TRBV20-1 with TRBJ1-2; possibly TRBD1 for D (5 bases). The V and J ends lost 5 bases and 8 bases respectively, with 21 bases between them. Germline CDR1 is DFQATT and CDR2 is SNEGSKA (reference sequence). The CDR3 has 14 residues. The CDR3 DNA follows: TGCAGTGCTGCCTCCGACGGGCAGTGGGACGGCTACACCTTC. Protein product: CSAASDGQWDGYTF.

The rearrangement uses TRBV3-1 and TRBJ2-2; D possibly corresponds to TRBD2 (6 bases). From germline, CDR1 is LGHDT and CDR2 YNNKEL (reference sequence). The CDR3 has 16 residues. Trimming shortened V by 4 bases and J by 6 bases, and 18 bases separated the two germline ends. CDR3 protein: CASSPFVTGASGELFF. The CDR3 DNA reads TGTGCCAGCAGCCCCTTTGTGACGGGAGCGTCCGGGGAGCTGTTTTTT.

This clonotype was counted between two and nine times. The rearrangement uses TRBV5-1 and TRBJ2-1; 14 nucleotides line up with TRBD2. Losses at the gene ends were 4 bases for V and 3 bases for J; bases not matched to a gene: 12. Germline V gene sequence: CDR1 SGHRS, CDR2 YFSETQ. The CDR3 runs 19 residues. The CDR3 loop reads CASSTPGTSGRGGYNEQFF. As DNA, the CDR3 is TGCGCCAGCAGCACCCCCGGGACTAGCGGGAGAGGGGGCTACAATGAGCAGTTCTTC.

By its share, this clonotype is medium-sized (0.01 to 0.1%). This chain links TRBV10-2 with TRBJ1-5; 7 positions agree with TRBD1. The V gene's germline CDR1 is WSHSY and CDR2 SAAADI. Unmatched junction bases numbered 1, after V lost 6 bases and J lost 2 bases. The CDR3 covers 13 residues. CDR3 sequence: CASRGQGNQPQHF. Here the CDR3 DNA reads TGCGCCAGCAGAGGACAGGGCAATCAGCCCCAGCATTTT.

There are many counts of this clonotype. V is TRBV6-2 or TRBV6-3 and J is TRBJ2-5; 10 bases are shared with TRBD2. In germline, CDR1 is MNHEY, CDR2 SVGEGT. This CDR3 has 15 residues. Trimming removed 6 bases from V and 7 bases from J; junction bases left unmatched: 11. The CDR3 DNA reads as TGTGCCAGCAGGGCAGCGGGAGGGCCTAAGGTGACCCAGTACTTC. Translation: CASRAAGGPKVTQYF.

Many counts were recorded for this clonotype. The CDR3 nucleotides are TGCAGTGCTAGAGGACTAGCGGGGCCTACCTACGAGCAGTACTTC. Amino acids: CSARGLAGPTYEQYF. The rearrangement joins TRBV20-1 to TRBJ2-7; 11 nucleotides line up with TRBD2. Per the germline V gene, CDR1 is DFQATT and CDR2 is SNEGSKA (reference sequence). Germline trimming cut 1 base from V and 2 bases from J; bases unmatched to any gene: 4. This CDR3 has 15 amino acids.